Each of the 28 T cell receptor beta chains below was sequenced from the same sample in a study of shared T cell receptors in the human thymus (dated by TCRdb to the early 2020s). The library relied on the immunoSEQ multiplex PCR assay. TCRdb provides this immuneACCESS table in a form limited to in-frame rearrangements. Some clones are lacking; in checked studies, under half of them reflect an unresolved V gene, and why the rest are absent is not known. The sample table records 450,000 to 650,000 clones; approximately 80% of these occur just once. The top ten hold more than 0.01% of the sample. The data also belong to a second study, concerning human thymus T cells.

The sample consisted of thymocytes. These receptors originate from a boy in the first two years of life with a congenital heart defect. Donor details come from another sample of the same person, matched by shared clones.

The chain is built from TRBV5-4 and TRBJ2-3; 9 bases fit TRBD2. The germline V gene has CDR1 SGHNT and CDR2 YYREEE (reference sequence). Losses at the gene ends were 4 bases for V and 0 bases for J; bases not matched to a gene: 9. The CDR3 totals 17 residues. DNA for the CDR3: TGTGCCAGCAGCCTCCGGACTAGCGCATCTAGCACAGATACGCAGTATTTT. It yields the protein CASSLRTSASSTDTQYF. Full variable domain (rest looked up from reference TRBV5-4 and TRBJ2-3): ETGVTQSPTHLIKTRGQQVTLRCSSQSGHNTVSWYQQALGQGPQFIFQYYREEENGRGNFPPRFSGLQFPNYSSELNVNALELDDSALYLCASSLRTSASSTDTQYFGPGTRLTVL.

The V gene is TRBV28, the J gene TRBJ1-4, with unresolved D. CDR1 and CDR2 (germline): MDHEN, SYDVKM. V dropped 2 bases and J dropped 3 bases, with 7 bases sitting between them. The CDR3 consists of 14 residues. CDR3 in DNA: TGTGCCAGCAGTTTACGGCGGTCTAATGAAAAACTGTTTTTT. Its protein is CASSLRRSNEKLFF.

The chain carries TRBV5-6 and TRBJ1-1; D is perhaps TRBD1 (5 bases). The CDR3 has 16 amino acids. Per the germline V gene, CDR1 is SGHDT and CDR2 is YYEEEE. Trimming left V 0 bases short and J 1 base short, with 13 bases between. The CDR3 nucleotides read TGTGCCAGCAGCTTGGGGGGGGGTAGGGGGAACACTGAAGCTTTCTTT. Its translation is CASSLGGGRGNTEAFF.

The rearrangement uses TRBV5-8 and TRBJ1-5; 8 positions agree with TRBD1. The germline V gene encodes CDR1 SGHTS and CDR2 YDEGEE. V was pared by 4 bases and J by 5 bases, with 2 bases of the junction left unmatched. There are 13 residues in the CDR3. The CDR3 nucleotides read TGTGCCAGCAGCACGGGACAGGATCAGCCCCAGCATTTT. Its translation is CASSTGQDQPQHF.

V usage is TRBV7-9 and J usage is TRBJ2-7, with 11 bases that match TRBD2. The CDR3 spans 15 residues. V was clipped by 5 bases and J by 5 bases; unmatched bases: 8. Looked up from germline, CDR1 is SEHNR and CDR2 is FQNEAQ (reference sequence). DNA of the CDR3: TGTGCCAGCAGCCTTACTAGCGGGAGTTCCCACGAGCAGTACTTC. Residues: CASSLTSGSSHEQYF.

The rearrangement links TRBV5-4 to TRBJ2-6, with a possible D match to TRBD2 (5 bases). This CDR3 region has 18 residues. V lost 4 bases to trimming and J lost 0 bases, with 17 bases between them. Germline assignment: CDR1 SGHNT and CDR2 YYREEE (reference sequence). The CDR3: CASSRPGLFYSGANVLTF. Written as DNA, the CDR3 is TGTGCCAGCAGCCGGCCAGGACTCTTCTACTCTGGGGCCAACGTCCTGACTTTC.

The V and J genes are TRBV9 and TRBJ2-1; tentative D call: TRBD2 (6 bases). The CDR3 runs to 16 residues. The germline V gene has CDR1 SGDLS and CDR2 YYNGEE. Trimming took off 4 bases at V and 6 bases at J, with 20 bases between the two ends. CDR3 bases: TGTGCCAGCAGCACTCTAGCGAGAGCCATCTCCAATGAGCAGTTCTTC. This translates into CASSTLARAISNEQFF.

This clone was seen only a few times. The V gene is TRBV9, the J gene TRBJ1-2, with D tentatively TRBD1 (6 bases). The CDR3 covers 13 residues. V was trimmed by 3 bases and J by 5 bases, leaving 11 bases between them. The germline V gene encodes CDR1 SGDLS and CDR2 YYNGEE. The CDR3 region is CASSEGGRYGYTF. The DNA of the CDR3 is TGTGCCAGCAGCGAGGGGGGGCGGTATGGCTACACCTTC.

The genes are TRBV4-3 and TRBJ2-3; 7 bases line up with TRBD2. From germline, CDR1 is LGHNA and CDR2 YSLEER. This CDR3 spans 18 amino acids. J lost 4 bases, V lost 4 bases, and 17 bases had no gene match. The DNA for the CDR3 is TGCGCCAGCAGCCGAATGACCTCTCCGGGAGGTGGCCCAGATACGCAGTATTTT. Translation gives CASSRMTSPGGGPDTQYF.

This chain links TRBV14 with TRBJ2-1; 8 bases map to TRBD2. V shed 4 bases and J 3 bases; nucleotides not matched to a gene: 2. The germline CDR1 and CDR2 sequences are SGHDN and FVKESK. The CDR3 is 14 amino acids. The CDR3 reads CASSRSGSYNEQFF. The CDR3 DNA follows: TGTGCCAGCAGCCGGAGCGGGAGCTACAATGAGCAGTTCTTC.

This rearrangement joins TRBV14 to TRBJ2-7, with 9 bases aligning to TRBD1. Germline-derived CDR1 and CDR2 are SGHDN and FVKESK. V lost 4 bases, J lost 5 bases, and 9 bases stayed unmatched. The CDR3 contains 15 residues. CDR3 sequence reads: CASSPRGQGKNEQYF. CDR3 nucleotides: TGTGCCAGCAGCCCACGAGGACAGGGGAAGAACGAGCAGTACTTC.

Written as DNA, the CDR3 is TGCGCCAGCAAACCCGGACCAGGGGGCCTTTTGAACACTGAAGCTTTCTTT. Translation: CASKPGPGGLLNTEAFF. The rearrangement joins TRBV5-1 to TRBJ1-1, with 8 bases that match TRBD1. The length of the CDR3 is 17 residues. Per germline, CDR1 SGHRS and CDR2 YFSETQ. Unmatched junction bases numbered 13, after V lost 6 bases and J lost 0 bases. Together with reference TRBV5-1 and TRBJ1-1, the CDR3 gives the full variable domain: KAGVTQTPRYLIKTRGQQVTLSCSPISGHRSVSWYQQTPGQGLQFLFEYFSETQRNKGNFPGRFSGRQFSNSRSEMNVSTLELGDSALYLCASKPGPGGLLNTEAFFGQGTRLTVV.

This chain connects TRBV10-1 to TRBJ2-7; 8 bases line up with TRBD1. V shed 4 bases, J shed 2 bases, and the junction held 4 bases outside the gene matches. From germline, CDR1 is WNHNN and CDR2 SYGVQD (reference sequence). The length of the CDR3 is 14 residues. The CDR3 DNA reads TGCGCCAGCAGTGCGGACAGGGACACCTACGAGCAGTACTTC. It encodes CASSADRDTYEQYF.

The J gene is TRBJ1-3, the V gene TRBV6-1, with D unclear. Looked up from germline, CDR1 is MNHNS and CDR2 is SASEGT. The CDR3 loop spans 13 amino acids. V lost 8 bases and J lost 4, with 12 bases in between. The CDR3 nucleotides read TGTGCCAGCGGAGTCCATGGAGGAAACACCATATATTTT. This sequence encodes CASGVHGGNTIYF.

The rearrangement uses TRBV11-2 and TRBJ1-2; a weak D match, TRBD1 (6 bases). V shed 1 base and J shed 3 bases, with 9 bases lying between them. The CDR3 runs to 14 residues. Germline-derived CDR1 and CDR2 are SGHAT and FQNNGV. CDR3 amino acids: CASSLGTAYYGYTF. Here the CDR3 DNA reads TGTGCCAGCAGCTTAGGGACAGCCTACTATGGCTACACCTTC. Full variable domain (missing parts from reference TRBV11-2 and TRBJ1-2): EAGVAQSPRYKIIEKRQSVAFWCNPISGHATLYWYQQILGQGPKLLIQFQNNGVVDDSQLPKDRFSAERLKGVDSTLKIQPAKLEDSAVYLCASSLGTAYYGYTFGSGTRLTVV.

This clone was recorded only once. The J gene is TRBJ1-3, the V gene TRBV29-1; 7 bases align to TRBD1. V trimming: 7 bases; J trimming: 1 base; junction bases outside the gene matches: 7. CDR1 and CDR2 (germline): SQVTM, ANQGSEA. The CDR3 has 14 residues. In DNA form, the CDR3 reads TGCAGCGCCCCACAGGGGTGGTCTGGAAACACCATATATTTT. This translates into CSAPQGWSGNTIYF.

This clone was counted between two and nine times. V usage is TRBV7-9 and J usage is TRBJ2-1; 8 bases line up with TRBD2. CDR3 length: 15 amino acids. Per germline, CDR1 SEHNR and CDR2 FQNEAQ (reference sequence). The trim removed 5 bases at V and 3 bases at J, leaving 6 bases unmatched. The CDR3 coding sequence is TGTGCCAGCAGCCCTTCAGCGGGAGACTACAATGAGCAGTTCTTC. It codes for CASSPSAGDYNEQFF.

This sequence joins TRBV6-5 and TRBJ2-7; 7 nucleotides align to TRBD1. The V segment lost 2 bases and the J segment 12 bases; nucleotides outside the gene matches: 10. The CDR3 is made up of 13 amino acids. Germline assignment: CDR1 MNHEY and CDR2 SVGAGI. The CDR3 region is CASSYDRAASLYF. CDR3 bases: TGTGCCAGCAGTTACGACAGGGCCGCTTCGCTGTACTTC.

The chain employs TRBV30 and TRBJ1-4; no reliable D call. CDR3 size: 16 residues. The V end was cut by 0 bases, the J end by 6 bases, with 17 bases between. From germline, CDR1 is GTSNPN and CDR2 SVGIG (reference sequence). The CDR3 DNA reads as TGTGCCTGGAGTGTAGGACGGTTCTGGGGAGATGAAAAACTGTTTTTT. As protein: CAWSVGRFWGDEKLFF.

The V and J genes are TRBV30 and TRBJ2-2; TRBD2 matches 7 bases. The junction had 18 bases not matched to a gene; V was cut back by 5 bases and J by 6 bases. This CDR3 comprises 17 residues. The germline V gene has CDR1 GTSNPN and CDR2 SVGIG (reference sequence). The CDR3, as DNA: TGTGCCTGGGGGGGGGTGAACGGCCCTGGAACACCCGGGGAGCTGTTTTTT. It encodes CAWGGVNGPGTPGELFF.

The V and J genes are TRBV28 and TRBJ2-5, with 7 bases that match TRBD1. The V segment lost 6 bases and the J segment 5 bases; nucleotides outside the gene matches: 9. The length of the CDR3 is 14 residues. Germline V gene sequence: CDR1 MDHEN, CDR2 SYDVKM. The CDR3 loop reads CASSPWDSGETQYF. Here the CDR3 DNA reads TGTGCCAGCAGCCCCTGGGACAGTGGGGAGACCCAGTACTTC.

The V call is TRBV2, the J call TRBJ2-4; 7 nucleotides agree with TRBD2. The trim removed 1 base at V and 8 bases at J, leaving 14 bases unmatched. This CDR3 has 17 residues. Per germline, CDR1 SNHLY and CDR2 FYNNEI. The CDR3 DNA is TGTGCCAGCAGTGAAGTCAGCGGCGGGGGTGGCCGAGACATTCAGTACTTC. Its protein product is CASSEVSGGGGRDIQYF.

In this sample, this clone turned up once. The genes are TRBV12-5 and TRBJ1-1; a weak D match, TRBD1 (6 bases). Germline V lookup: CDR1 LGHNT, CDR2 FRNRAP. V lost 5 bases and J 5 bases, leaving 12 bases between the germline ends. The CDR3 length is 13 residues. CDR3 nucleotide sequence: TGTGCTAGTGGTACCAGGGGACGTACTGAAGCTTTCTTT. Its translation: CASGTRGRTEAFF.

The genes are TRBV5-4 and TRBJ2-7, with 9 bases identical to TRBD1. Looked up from germline, CDR1 is SGHNT and CDR2 is YYREEE (reference sequence). The J segment lost 5 bases and the V segment lost 3 bases, leaving 9 bases of the junction unmatched. The CDR3 has 15 residues. This chain's CDR3 is CASSCYRDRAHEQYF. Here the CDR3 DNA reads TGTGCCAGCAGCTGCTACCGGGACAGGGCCCACGAGCAGTACTTC.

The rearrangement uses TRBV16 and TRBJ1-3; tentatively, D is TRBD1 (5 bases). The CDR3 length is 15 residues. The ends were cut back, 2 bases at V and 2 bases at J, with 10 bases in the middle. CDR1 is KGHSY and CDR2 is FQNENV in the germline V gene. CDR3 protein: CASSQGRGPGNTIYF. The CDR3 DNA is TGTGCCAGCAGCCAAGGGCGGGGACCTGGAAACACCATATATTTT.

This clone was recorded only once. V gene TRBV7-9 combines with J gene TRBJ1-4; tentative D call: TRBD1 (5 bases). In germline, CDR1 is SEHNR, CDR2 FQNEAQ (reference sequence). Trimming cost V 5 bases and J 4 bases, with 17 bases left between them. The CDR3 runs 16 residues. CDR3 sequence: CASSRAHGAFNEKLFF. In DNA form, the CDR3 reads TGTGCCAGCAGCCGCGCTCATGGGGCCTTTAATGAAAAACTGTTTTTT.

V and J are TRBV10-1 and TRBJ2-5, with 11 bases fitting TRBD2. CDR3 length: 15 residues. Germline V gene lookup returns CDR1 WNHNN and CDR2 SYGVQD (reference sequence). Trimming cost V 5 bases and J 1 base; bases outside gene matches: 3. DNA of the CDR3: TGCGCCAGCAGTATTGGGACTAGCGGCCAAGAGACCCAGTACTTC. Residues: CASSIGTSGQETQYF.

This rearrangement joins TRBV6-4 to TRBJ1-2, with TRBD1 matching over 7 bases. V gave up 8 bases and J gave up 9 bases; unmatched junction bases: 12. The CDR3 has 13 residues. In germline, CDR1 is MRHNA, CDR2 SNTAGT. The CDR3 is CASRPRGKKCYTF. As DNA, the CDR3 is TGTGCCAGCCGCCCCAGGGGGAAGAAGTGCTACACCTTC.